Shown below are 30 T cell receptor beta chains from a single sample sequenced in a study of blood T cell repertoires in COVID-19. Libraries were prepared by immunoSEQ multiplex PCR; TCRdb keeps only in-frame clonotypes and omits some of them. This sample has over 40,000 clones; 90% occur once, and the top ten carry 9.7%. The specimen was peripheral blood. Receptor source: a woman older than 75 with acute or convalescent COVID-19.

The chain joins TRBV5-4 to TRBJ1-2, with D possibly being TRBD1 (5 bases). V dropped 0 bases and J dropped 0 bases, with 9 bases sitting between them. The CDR3 totals 15 residues. Germline V gene lookup returns CDR1 SGHNT and CDR2 YYREEE (reference sequence). The DNA for the CDR3 is TGTGCCAGCAGCTTGGACAGGCCATCTAACTATGGCTACACCTTC. Translated: CASSLDRPSNYGYTF.

This chain uses TRBV24-1 with TRBJ2-2; 7 bases are a match to TRBD2. The germline gives CDR1 KGHDR, CDR2 SFDVKD. This CDR3 comprises 15 residues. The junction had 12 bases not matched to a gene; V was cut back by 9 bases and J by 6 bases. The CDR3 bases are TGTGCCACCCTTAGACTAGCTCGACGGGCCGGGGAGCTGTTTTTT. As protein: CATLRLARRAGELFF.

V usage is TRBV25-1 and J usage is TRBJ2-1; the D gene is possibly TRBD1 (5 bases). The germline CDR1 and CDR2 sequences are MGHDK and SYGVNS. The CDR3 has 14 residues. V gave up 4 bases and J gave up 5 bases, with 12 bases separating them. CDR3 region: CASSAAGSNNEQFF. In DNA form, the CDR3 reads TGTGCCAGCAGTGCGGCAGGGTCCAACAATGAGCAGTTCTTC.

The V call is TRBV7-9, the J call TRBJ1-2; TRBD1 is a possible D gene (6 bases). Deletions cut 1 base from V and 3 bases from J, with 18 bases between. CDR1 and CDR2 from the germline V gene are SEHNR and FQNEAQ (reference sequence). CDR3 length: 17 amino acids. CDR3 in amino acids: CASSLGTGRSPYYGYTF. Written as DNA, the CDR3 is TGTGCCAGCAGCTTAGGAACAGGGCGTAGTCCTTACTATGGCTACACCTTC.

The J gene is TRBJ2-5, the V gene TRBV19, with 14 bases that match TRBD2. CDR1 is LNHDA, CDR2 SQIVND, per germline (reference sequence). V lost 4 bases and J lost 1; bases outside the gene matches: 11. The CDR3 has 19 amino acids. The CDR3 DNA follows: TGTGCCAGTAGTAAGGGACTAGCGGGAGCAGGACCGAGCCAAGAGACCCAGTACTTC. Residues: CASSKGLAGAGPSQETQYF.

This chain uses TRBV5-4 with TRBJ1-1, with D maybe TRBD1 (5 bases). V lost 4 bases, J lost 10 bases, and 14 bases lay in between. The CDR3 length is 12 residues. The germline V gene has CDR1 SGHNT and CDR2 YYREEE (reference sequence). The CDR3 bases are TGTGCCAGCAGCAAAGACAGAGATCGAGCTTTCTTT. It translates to CASSKDRDRAFF.

V usage is TRBV6-6 and J usage is TRBJ1-1; D ambiguous. Germline V lookup: CDR1 MNHNY, CDR2 SVGAGI (reference sequence). V lost 5 bases and J 6 bases, leaving 13 bases between the germline ends. The CDR3 spans 13 residues. In DNA form, the CDR3 reads TGTGCCAGCAGTCTTGAGGGATCGCCTGAAGCTTTCTTT. This encodes CASSLEGSPEAFF.

The J gene is TRBJ1-1, the V gene TRBV18, with a weak D call TRBD1 (6 bases). The germline V gene has CDR1 KGHSH and CDR2 LQKENI. This CDR3 has 13 residues. V was clipped by 4 bases and J by 6 bases, with 12 bases between them. CDR3 sequence: CASSRKQGSEAFF. CDR3 nucleotide sequence: TGTGCCAGCTCACGCAAACAGGGCTCTGAAGCTTTCTTT.

This clone showed up just once. The chain has TRBV9 and TRBJ2-2; D is unresolved. Trimming shortened V by 2 bases and J by 7 bases, and 6 bases separated the two germline ends. Germline V gives CDR1 SGDLS, CDR2 YYNGEE. This CDR3 region has 12 residues. The CDR3 nucleotides are TGTGCCAGCAGCGTTGAGTTCGGGGAGCTGTTTTTT. This gives the protein CASSVEFGELFF.

The chain combines TRBV30 with TRBJ2-7, with 9 nucleotides matching TRBD2. J was trimmed by 6 bases and V by 6 bases; bases with no gene match: 6. This CDR3 comprises 12 residues. CDR1 and CDR2 from the germline V gene are GTSNPN and SVGIG (reference sequence). CDR3 loop: CACSGGSGEQYF. CDR3 DNA sequence: TGTGCCTGCAGCGGGGGGTCGGGCGAGCAGTACTTC.

The CDR3 spells CASSLGSNQPQHF. The CDR3 DNA is TGTGCCAGCAGCTTGGGGAGTAATCAGCCCCAGCATTTT. This sequence joins TRBV5-6 and TRBJ1-5; D call uncertain. Germline V CDR1 and CDR2: SGHDT, YYEEEE. The CDR3 runs to 13 residues. The germline V and J ends were trimmed by 0 bases and 4 bases, with 5 bases remaining between them.

This clone showed up just once. The chain has TRBV7-9 and TRBJ1-2; the match to TRBD1 covers 7 bases. CDR1 and CDR2 (germline): SEHNR, FQNEAQ (reference sequence). This CDR3 spans 14 amino acids. With 8 bases clipped from V and 2 bases from J, the junction kept 8 bases outside the gene matches. DNA of the CDR3: TGTGCCAGCGATAAGACAGGGAGGAACTATGGCTACACCTTC. It translates to CASDKTGRNYGYTF.

This clone showed up just once. The chain joins TRBV4-2 to TRBJ2-3; 10 bases fit TRBD2. CDR1 is LGHNA and CDR2 is YNFKEQ in the germline V gene. Trimming took 4 bases from V and 1 from J; bases not matched to a gene: 5. The CDR3 is 16 amino acids. The CDR3 coding sequence is TGTGCCAGCAGCCCCGACCTAGCGGGAGGCACAGATACGCAGTATTTT. It specifies CASSPDLAGGTDTQYF.

The chain couples TRBV2 to TRBJ2-7, with 7 bases aligning to TRBD1. V lost 0 bases, J lost 2 bases, and 4 bases stayed unmatched. CDR1 SNHLY and CDR2 FYNNEI come from the germline V gene. CDR3 length equals 15 residues. This CDR3 is CASSEAGTATYEQYF. The CDR3 coding sequence is TGTGCCAGCAGTGAAGCCGGGACAGCAACCTACGAGCAGTACTTC.

This chain links TRBV5-8 with TRBJ1-6, with a tentative D call TRBD1 (5 bases). Germline values: CDR1 SGHTS, CDR2 YDEGEE. This CDR3 has 14 residues. V was clipped by 6 bases and J by 13 bases, with 20 bases between them. The CDR3 nucleotides are TGTGCCAGCACGGTCCCAGGGCTAAACCGCCCCCTCCACTTT. Its protein product is CASTVPGLNRPLHF.

This sequence joins TRBV30 and TRBJ1-1; D is undetermined. The CDR3 is 15 amino acids. Between the trimmed V and J ends, which lost 3 bases and 0 bases, there was a span of 14 bases. The germline CDR1 and CDR2 sequences are GTSNPN and SVGIG (reference sequence). The CDR3 sequence: CAWSRLEVLNTEAFF. Here the CDR3 DNA reads TGTGCCTGGAGCCGGCTCGAGGTTCTGAACACTGAAGCTTTCTTT.

The rearrangement uses TRBV5-1 and TRBJ1-5; D is possibly TRBD1 (6 bases). The CDR3 covers 15 residues. Germline CDR1 is SGHRS and CDR2 is YFSETQ. Trimming took off 0 bases at V and 2 bases at J, with 9 bases between the two ends. CDR3 bases: TGCGCCAGCAGCTTGGGTGCAGGGGGCAATCAGCCCCAGCATTTT. This gives the protein CASSLGAGGNQPQHF.

The chain joins TRBV7-3 to TRBJ2-1; TRBD2 aligns across 13 bases. The V and J ends lost 1 base and 6 bases, in that order; junction bases with no gene match: 3. Germline values: CDR1 SGHTA, CDR2 FQGTGA. The CDR3 extends over 16 amino acids. CDR3 in amino acids: CASSLRLAGGGNEQFF. CDR3 coding DNA: TGTGCCAGCAGCTTAAGACTAGCGGGAGGAGGCAATGAGCAGTTCTTC.

CDR3 residues: CASSQAGAGDTQYF. The CDR3 nucleotides read TGTGCCAGCAGCCAAGCGGGAGCGGGAGATACGCAGTATTTT. This chain joins TRBV7-6 and TRBJ2-3, with TRBD2 matching 8 bases. Looked up from germline, CDR1 is SGHVS and CDR2 is FNYEAQ. The CDR3 is 14 amino acids. The ends lost 5 bases at V and 5 bases at J; junction bases unmatched: 6. Full variable domain (outside the CDR3, taken from reference TRBV7-6 and TRBJ2-3): GAGVSQSPRYKVTKRGQDVALRCDPISGHVSLYWYRQALGQGPEFLTYFNYEAQQDKSGLPNDRFSAERPEGSISTLTIQRTEQRDSAMYRCASSQAGAGDTQYFGPGTRLTVL.

This clone was observed a few times. The chain combines TRBV5-6 with TRBJ2-7, with D possibly being TRBD2 (6 bases). Trimming took 4 bases from V and 1 from J, leaving 9 bases between them. CDR3 size: 13 residues. CDR1 is SGHDT and CDR2 is YYEEEE in the germline V gene. The CDR3 reads CASSPGRSYEQYF. The CDR3 nucleotides read TGTGCCAGCAGCCCAGGGAGGTCCTACGAGCAGTACTTC. Using reference TRBV5-6 and TRBJ2-7 for the parts outside the CDR3, the full variable domain is DAGVTQSPTHLIKTRGQQVTLRCSPKSGHDTVSWYQQALGQGPQFIFQYYEEEERQRGNFPDRFSGHQFPNYSSELNVNALLLGDSALYLCASSPGRSYEQYFGPGTRLTVT.

The chain carries TRBV9 and TRBJ1-1; D not resolved. Germline CDR1 is SGDLS and CDR2 is YYNGEE. This CDR3 spans 14 amino acids. V shed 3 bases and J shed 3 bases, with 12 bases lying between them. CDR3: CASSAAPADTEAFF. CDR3 nucleotide sequence: TGTGCCAGCAGCGCCGCTCCAGCGGACACTGAAGCTTTCTTT.

The chain is built from TRBV27 and TRBJ1-5; D ambiguous. Germline V lookup: CDR1 MNHEY, CDR2 SMNVEV (reference sequence). Trimming left V 2 bases short and J 9 bases short, with 11 bases between. The CDR3 loop spans 13 amino acids. The CDR3 DNA reads as TGTGCCAGCAGTTTAGACCCCTCTAGGCCCCAGCATTTT. It encodes CASSLDPSRPQHF.

CDR3 sequence (DNA): TGTGCCAGCAGCGTAGGGCTCGACAGCTCTGGAAACACCATATATTTT. Residues: CASSVGLDSSGNTIYF. The V call is TRBV9, the J call TRBJ1-3, with D perhaps TRBD1 (5 bases). From germline, CDR1 is SGDLS and CDR2 YYNGEE. The CDR3 contains 16 residues. The V and J ends lost 0 bases and 0 bases respectively, with 10 bases between them.

This rearrangement joins TRBV24-1 to TRBJ2-3; 7 positions match TRBD2. After removal of 2 bases from V and 6 bases from J, the junction contained 4 bases not matched to a gene. CDR3 length: 14 amino acids. CDR1 is KGHDR, CDR2 SFDVKD, per germline. DNA for the CDR3: TGTGCCACCAGTGATTCTTGGACTAGGGATACGCAGTATTTT. The encoded protein is CATSDSWTRDTQYF.

CDR3 amino acids: CASGIWTSAFF. As DNA, the CDR3 is TGTGCCAGCGGTATTTGGACATCAGCTTTCTTT. The chain is built from TRBV12-3 or TRBV12-4 and TRBJ1-1; tentatively, D is TRBD1 (5 bases). CDR3 length equals 11 residues. V lost 8 bases and J lost 10, with 14 bases in between.

V is TRBV29-1 and J is TRBJ2-3; TRBD2 agrees at 15 bases. Germline CDR1 and CDR2: SQVTM and ANQGSEA. V shed 4 bases, J shed 2 bases, and the junction held 10 bases outside the gene matches. The CDR3 loop spans 18 amino acids. The CDR3 sequence: CSVAGLAGGGRSTDTQYF. In DNA, the CDR3 is TGCAGCGTTGCGGGACTAGCGGGAGGCGGAAGGTCCACAGATACGCAGTATTTT.

The chain joins TRBV7-3 to TRBJ2-7; 7 positions agree with TRBD1. Unmatched junction bases numbered 8, after V lost 5 bases and J lost 4 bases. Germline V lookup: CDR1 SGHTA, CDR2 FQGTGA. The CDR3 runs to 14 residues. The CDR3 DNA follows: TGTGCCAGCAGCCGCCCTGACAGGGTATACGAGCAGTACTTC. Protein product: CASSRPDRVYEQYF. Full variable domain (rest looked up from reference TRBV7-3 and TRBJ2-7): GAGVSQTPSNKVTEKGKYVELRCDPISGHTALYWYRQSLGQGPEFLIYFQGTGAADDSGLPNDRFFAVRPEGSVSTLKIQRTERGDSAVYLCASSRPDRVYEQYFGPGTRLTVT.

This clone showed up just once. V is TRBV18 and J is TRBJ2-1; TRBD2 agrees at 12 bases. This CDR3 has 16 amino acids. The V segment lost 4 bases and the J segment 8 bases; nucleotides outside the gene matches: 9. CDR1 and CDR2 from the germline V gene are KGHSH and LQKENI. As DNA, the CDR3 is TGTGCCAGCTCACTTTCTAGCGGGAGGGGTCAACATGAGCAGTTCTTC. It encodes CASSLSSGRGQHEQFF.

The chain carries TRBV29-1 and TRBJ1-6; 7 bases fit TRBD1. J gave up 0 bases and V 7 bases, and 6 bases lay outside the gene matches. Looked up from germline, CDR1 is SQVTM and CDR2 is ANQGSEA. The CDR3 extends over 15 amino acids. CDR3 in amino acids: CSARTGSSYNSPLHF. The CDR3 coding sequence is TGCAGCGCTCGGACAGGCAGCTCCTATAATTCACCCCTCCACTTT.

This clone was detected only a few times. The chain joins TRBV5-1 to TRBJ1-2, with TRBD1 identical over 8 bases. The V gene's germline CDR1 is SGHRS and CDR2 YFSETQ. V was pared by 1 base and J by 2 bases, with 10 bases of the junction left unmatched. This CDR3 is built from 17 residues. The CDR3 nucleotides are TGCGCCAGCAGCTTGTCGACAGGGGCCGGATTGAACTATGGCTACACCTTC. Protein sequence: CASSLSTGAGLNYGYTF. The full variable domain, completed using reference TRBV5-1 and TRBJ1-2, is KAGVTQTPRYLIKTRGQQVTLSCSPISGHRSVSWYQQTPGQGLQFLFEYFSETQRNKGNFPGRFSGRQFSNSRSEMNVSTLELGDSALYLCASSLSTGAGLNYGYTFGSGTRLTVV.